Only a few counts were recorded for the clone carrying this TCR beta chain. Antigen specificity is unknown. The germline V gene has CDR1 MNHEY and CDR2 SVGAGI. V lost 0 bases and J 2 bases, leaving 13 bases between the germline ends. The length of the CDR3 is 16 residues. The source of the sample is a study of T cell responses to AZD1222 COVID-19 vaccine. Sequenced by immunoSEQ multiplex PCR; TCRdb stores in-frame clones only, minus some. The repertoire holds roughly 120,000 clones, with 75% to 90% as singletons. Study findings and constraints: Two doses of AZD1222 preceded a rise in Spike-specific TCR breadth and depth. Recipients of AZD1222 seropositive at baseline numbered only 6 or 7. The sample set comprised mostly white British donors with more females, and clonal diversity was possibly underestimated.

The sequence was obtained from an adult in good health. The chain links TRBV6-5 to TRBJ1-1; D remains ambiguous. Here the sequenced sample was peripheral blood, taken on day 0 of AZD1222 vaccination. In nucleotides, the CDR3 is TGTGCCAGCAGTTACTCGAGACCGCCGATTAACACTGAAGCTTTCTTT. Translated, it gives CASSYSRPPINTEAFF.